This is a list of T cell receptor beta chains from one sample in a study of response to subunit inactivated influenza vaccine. TCRdb re-called the RT-PCR reads with MiXCR, one entry per CDR3 protein. The sample lists about 830,000 distinct CDR3 sequences; less than 20% were seen once. The material was PBMCs from blood, obtained around 5 days after vaccination. Receptors originate from a man in his fifties or sixties who received an inactivated influenza vaccine. Each CDR3 is given with its conserved first and last residue. Each record gives: clone size, J gene, V gene, D gene, CDR3 protein, CDR3 DNA. A D gene is named only where the DNA matches it firmly. Clone size appears in some rows only: once, few, many, or a class for an expanded clone.

. TRBJ1-5 TRBV2 . CASSQGLPNQPQHF TGTGCCAGTTCCCAAGGATTGCCCAATCAGCCCCAGCATTTT
many TRBJ2-4 TRBV12-3/TRBV12-4 . CASSFLGSPQDIQYF TGTGCCAGCAGTTTTCTGGGCTCACCCCAGGACATTCAGTACTTC
few TRBJ2-7 TRBV20-1 . CSAGLHTRSYEQYF TGCAGTGCTGGCCTTCACACCCGCTCCTACGAGCAGTACTTC
. TRBJ2-3 TRBV7-9 . CASRRGAETDTQYF TGTGCCAGCAGAAGAGGAGCGGAGACAGATACGCAGTATTTT
few TRBJ2-7 TRBV2 . CASRVGVYEQYF TGTGCCAGCAGGGTAGGAGTTTACGAGCAGTACTTC
few TRBJ1-4 TRBV6-1 . CASSVSEANEKLFF TGTGCCAGCAGTGTCTCGGAGGCTAATGAAAAACTGTTTTTT
. TRBJ2-7 TRBV28 . CASRRLGSPSYEQYF TGTGCCAGCAGACGACTTGGCAGCCCCAGCTACGAGCAGTACTTC
. TRBJ1-3 TRBV6-5 . CASSYSSGAGNTIYF TGTGCCAGCAGTTACTCATCCGGGGCTGGAAACACCATATATTTT
. TRBJ1-6 TRBV12-3/TRBV12-4 . CASSFGRYSPLHF TGTGCCAGCAGTTTTGGAAGGTATTCACCCCTCCACTTT
few TRBJ1-2 TRBV10-2 TRBD1 CASSESTGGPYGYTF TGCGCCAGCAGTGAGTCGACAGGGGGTCCCTATGGCTACACCTTC